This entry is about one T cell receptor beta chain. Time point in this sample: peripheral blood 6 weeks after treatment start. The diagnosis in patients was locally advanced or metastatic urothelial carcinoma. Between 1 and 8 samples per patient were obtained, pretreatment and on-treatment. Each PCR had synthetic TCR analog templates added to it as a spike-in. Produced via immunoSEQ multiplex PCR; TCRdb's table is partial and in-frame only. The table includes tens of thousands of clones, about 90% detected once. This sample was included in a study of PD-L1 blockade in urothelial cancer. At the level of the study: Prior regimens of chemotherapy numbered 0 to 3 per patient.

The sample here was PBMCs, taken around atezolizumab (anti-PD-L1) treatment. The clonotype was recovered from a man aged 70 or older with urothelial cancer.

Here the CDR3 reads CASSTTGVVQYF. CDR3 sequence (DNA): TGTGCCAGCTCAACAACAGGGGTCGTACAGTACTTC. The chain is built from TRBV18 and TRBJ2-5; TRBD1 aligns across 7 bases. The CDR3 totals 12 residues. CDR1 is KGHSH and CDR2 is LQKENI in the germline V gene. Unmatched junction bases numbered 8, after V lost 5 bases and J lost 11 bases.